This TCR beta chain was documented in a study of cytomegalovirus exposure and HLA in healthy donors. Study outcomes and limitations: Cytomegalovirus-associated status was assigned to approximately 160 TCR beta chains. TCR beta sequences numbering 16,951 were associated with HLA alleles at 0.05 false discovery rate in a later analysis.

This PCR relied on a set of 60 Vbeta primers and 13 Jbeta primers. Using immunoSEQ multiplex PCR, the repertoire was profiled, and TCRdb retains in-frame clones only, with some absent. This sample has 140,000 or so clones; 70% occur once, and the top ten carry 1.5% to 2%. A note on this clone: The target antigen is unknown.

The V and J ends lost 3 bases and 7 bases, in that order; junction bases with no gene match: 4. This CDR3 region has 14 residues. From germline, CDR1 is SGHNT and CDR2 YENEEA. The specimen sequenced was PBMCs. This sequence was found in a young woman in good health and CMV-seronegative. J is TRBJ2-2 and V is TRBV11-3, with 8 bases fitting TRBD2. The chain's CDR3 is CASSFSGSRGELFF. The CDR3 region has the DNA TGTGCCAGCAGCTTCAGCGGGAGTCGCGGGGAGCTGTTTTTT.